The rows below give T cell receptor beta chains drawn from one sample of a study of cytomegalovirus exposure and HLA in healthy donors. Using immunoSEQ multiplex PCR, the repertoire was profiled, and TCRdb retains in-frame clones only, with some absent. This sample has about 160,000 clones, with 78% found just once. Input material: PBMCs. Receptors originate from a woman between 40 and 55 years old in good health and CMV-seropositive. The CDR3 runs from the conserved cysteine through the conserved F or W. The order of the fields is J gene, V gene, CDR3 protein.

>TRBJ1-1|TRBV21-1
CASSTGPAGTEAFF
>TRBJ2-7|TRBV7-9
CASSSDRDIPYEQYF
>TRBJ1-1|TRBV5-4
CASSGAMEAEAFF
>TRBJ1-2|TRBV4-1
CASSQDDWDIRWGYTF
>TRBJ2-3|TRBV6-4
CASIPGTSQGDTQYF
>TRBJ2-7|TRBV9
CASSAENRDYEQYF
>TRBJ1-5|TRBV14
CASSQGTGLPQHF
>TRBJ1-6|TRBV30
CAWNLPGGNSPLHF
>TRBJ2-7|TRBV10-1
CASSDGYEQYF
>TRBJ1-5|TRBV4-1
CASSRSFGQGFQPQHF
>TRBJ2-1|TRBV5-1
CASSLGTSGGYNEQFF
>TRBJ2-3|TRBV30
CAWSFELAGGTQYF
>TRBJ2-4|TRBV7-2
CASSSGLAGPLLAKNIQYF
>TRBJ2-1|TRBV5-4
CAYLAESSYNEQFF
>TRBJ1-5|TRBV28
CASNHVSQPQHF
>TRBJ2-7|TRBV2
CASSVGQIYEQYF
>TRBJ2-2|TRBV6-5
CASRLNTGELFF
>TRBJ2-5|TRBV5-4
CASSSGQGRETQYF
>TRBJ2-2|TRBV27
CASGTGDTGELFF
>TRBJ2-6|TRBV28
CASSYSGANGLTF
>TRBJ1-2|TRBV7-9
CASSPDRGEWDGYTF
>TRBJ2-1|TRBV29-1
CSVEGTGYNEQFF
>TRBJ2-7|TRBV7-6
CASSLGVGAGVPYEQYF
>TRBJ1-1|TRBV7-9
CASSAAGGTEAFF
>TRBJ1-5|TRBV4-1
CASSHGYSNQPQHF
>TRBJ1-6|TRBV7-8
CASSLLLLNSPLHF
>TRBJ1-1|TRBV6-1
CASRETGTEAFF
>TRBJ2-1|TRBV7-2
CASSLMGQSYNEQFF
>TRBJ1-2|TRBV7-2
CASSLAVGDSYGYTF
>TRBJ1-4|TRBV11-2
CASSIQGTTNEKLFF
>TRBJ2-7|TRBV2
CASRGYSYEQYF
>TRBJ2-5|TRBV5-6
CASSPHGTSRETQYF
>TRBJ2-7|TRBV6-5
CASSPSGGSYEQYF
>TRBJ1-5|TRBV27
CASSLSGTGGVQPQHF
>TRBJ2-7|TRBV28
CASRFITPTGESHEQYF
>TRBJ2-7|TRBV19
CATSIRAGGRYEQYF
>TRBJ1-1|TRBV9
CASSVAGGGAEAFF
>TRBJ1-2|TRBV19
CASSTGGLSYGYTF
>TRBJ2-3|TRBV5-4
CASSRSGAVTDTQYF
>TRBJ1-1|TRBV6-5
CASSYSMTGYTEAFF
>TRBJ2-3|TRBV5-4
CASSLPGTEKTDTQYF
>TRBJ2-7|TRBV29-1
CSDPLVGINAYEQYF
>TRBJ1-2|TRBV28
CASSADRAQGYTF
>TRBJ1-1|TRBV6-6
CASRHTGDGQAFF
>TRBJ1-1|TRBV18
CASSKEGAGQNTEAFF
>TRBJ2-5|TRBV2
CASIREPQETQYF
>TRBJ1-5|TRBV19
CASARRGSHQPQHF
>TRBJ2-7|TRBV27
CASTEGVSEQYF
>TRBJ1-1|TRBV7-2
CASSLDRPAGAFF
>TRBJ2-1|TRBV2
CASMYRGYNEQFF
>TRBJ1-2|TRBV5-6
CASSVTNYGYTF
>TRBJ1-5|TRBV7-3
CASSLNPGDSQHF
>TRBJ1-6|TRBV7-9
CASSLHQGLPLHF
>TRBJ1-6|TRBV6-5
CASSYSTPGAGSPLHF